Below, 20 T cell receptor beta chains from the same sample are listed, as sequenced in a study of shared clonotypes between healthy human individuals. Method: immunoSEQ multiplex PCR; TCRdb's copy keeps in-frame clones and lacks some. The data hold more than 1,200,000 clones, with around 98.5% observed a single time. Sequencing used naive CD4+ T cells sorted from blood. This sample's subset: CD45RA+ positively selected. Source of these receptors: a man aged 25-45 years in good health.

V gene TRBV5-4 combines with J gene TRBJ2-1; D unclear. There are 14 residues in the CDR3. The V gene's germline CDR1 is SGHNT and CDR2 YYREEE (reference sequence). Deletions cut 0 bases from V and 4 bases from J, with 8 bases between. CDR3 sequence: CASSLGQMYNEQFF. CDR3 coding DNA: TGTGCCAGCAGCTTGGGGCAGATGTACAATGAGCAGTTCTTC.

This rearrangement joins TRBV5-5 to TRBJ1-2; the D gene is possibly TRBD1 (5 bases). Trimming shortened V by 0 bases and J by 4 bases, and 13 bases separated the two germline ends. Germline loops: CDR1 SGHKS, CDR2 YYEKEE (reference sequence). This CDR3 is 15 amino acids long. The DNA of the CDR3 is TGTGCCAGCAGCTTGGGGGCCCAGGGTGGCTATGGCTACACCTTC. Translation: CASSLGAQGGYGYTF.

The rearrangement uses TRBV11-2 and TRBJ2-5; no clear D gene. Germline CDR1 SGHAT, CDR2 FQNNGV. This CDR3 is built from 17 residues. Trimming left V 3 bases short and J 1 base short, with 18 bases between. The CDR3 DNA reads as TGTGCCAGCAGCTTCGGTGGGGTCCGGGTATTCCAAGAGACCCAGTACTTC. Translating it yields CASSFGGVRVFQETQYF. Full variable domain (rest looked up from reference TRBV11-2 and TRBJ2-5): EAGVAQSPRYKIIEKRQSVAFWCNPISGHATLYWYQQILGQGPKLLIQFQNNGVVDDSQLPKDRFSAERLKGVDSTLKIQPAKLEDSAVYLCASSFGGVRVFQETQYFGPGTRLLVL.

The chain links TRBV7-9 to TRBJ2-2; TRBD1 agrees at 7 bases. The CDR3 totals 17 residues. V was clipped by 4 bases and J by 0 bases; unmatched bases: 8. Germline assignment: CDR1 SEHNR and CDR2 FQNEAQ (reference sequence). DNA for the CDR3: TGTGCCAGCAGCTCCCCAACAGGGACAGCGAACACCGGGGAGCTGTTTTTT. Translating it yields CASSSPTGTANTGELFF.

This rearrangement joins TRBV5-1 to TRBJ1-5; 10 bases agree with TRBD1. This CDR3 is 15 amino acids long. J was trimmed by 4 bases and V by 4 bases; bases with no gene match: 5. Germline CDR1 reads SGHRS; CDR2 reads YFSETQ. The CDR3, as DNA: TGCGCCAGCAGCACTGGACAGGGGGAGAATCAGCCCCAGCATTTT. Amino acid sequence: CASSTGQGENQPQHF.

The genes are TRBV25-1 and TRBJ2-1, with 7 positions matching TRBD1. The V segment lost 1 base and the J segment 1 base; nucleotides outside the gene matches: 1. Germline V CDR1 and CDR2: MGHDK, SYGVNS. The CDR3 spans 15 residues. The CDR3 reads CASSESRGSYNEQFF. The DNA for the CDR3 is TGTGCCAGCAGTGAATCCAGGGGGTCCTACAATGAGCAGTTCTTC. Combining the CDR3 with reference TRBV25-1 and TRBJ2-1 gives the whole variable domain EADIYQTPRYLVIGTGKKITLECSQTMGHDKMYWYQQDPGMELHLIHYSYGVNSTEKGDLSSESTVSRIRTEHFPLTLESARPSHTSQYLCASSESRGSYNEQFFGPGTRLTVL.

The rearrangement uses TRBV5-1 and TRBJ1-5; 8 bases fit TRBD1. V was pared by 1 base and J by 11 bases, with 5 bases of the junction left unmatched. The CDR3 sequence is 13 residues long. Germline V gene lookup returns CDR1 SGHRS and CDR2 YFSETQ. Here the CDR3 DNA reads TGCGCCAGCAGCTTGTTGGGGACAGGTTCCCAGCATTTT. Translation: CASSLLGTGSQHF. Supplemented by reference TRBV5-1 and TRBJ1-5, the full variable domain reads KAGVTQTPRYLIKTRGQQVTLSCSPISGHRSVSWYQQTPGQGLQFLFEYFSETQRNKGNFPGRFSGRQFSNSRSEMNVSTLELGDSALYLCASSLLGTGSQHFGDGTRLSIL.

The V gene is TRBV9, the J gene TRBJ2-3; a possible D gene is TRBD2 (7 bases). Germline V CDR1 and CDR2: SGDLS, YYNGEE. The CDR3 is made up of 16 amino acids. The V and J ends lost 3 bases and 1 base respectively, with 15 bases between them. CDR3 coding DNA: TGTGCCAGCAGCGGAAGGGGGGGAGGGTGCACAGATACGCAGTATTTT. This translates into CASSGRGGGCTDTQYF.

The chain couples TRBV5-1 to TRBJ2-2; 13 nucleotides align to TRBD2. Germline CDR1 reads SGHRS; CDR2 reads YFSETQ. This CDR3 comprises 17 residues. The junction had 8 bases not matched to a gene; V was cut back by 4 bases and J by 5 bases. The CDR3 is CASSKASGLAGTGELFF. The CDR3 nucleotides are TGCGCCAGCAGCAAGGCCTCGGGACTAGCGGGAACCGGGGAGCTGTTTTTT.

This rearrangement joins TRBV9 to TRBJ1-3; TRBD1 matches at 11 bases. CDR1 is SGDLS and CDR2 is YYNGEE in the germline V gene. The CDR3 totals 20 residues. Unmatched junction bases numbered 16, after V lost 3 bases and J lost 2 bases. Here the CDR3 reads CASSASKLSWGQGAGNTIYF. The CDR3 coding sequence is TGTGCCAGCAGCGCTTCGAAATTGAGTTGGGGACAGGGGGCTGGAAACACCATATATTTT.

The gene calls are TRBV5-8 and TRBJ2-5; D is unresolved. The V and J ends lost 0 bases and 7 bases respectively, with 7 bases between them. The CDR3 spans 12 residues. CDR1 is SGHTS, CDR2 YDEGEE, per germline. In DNA form, the CDR3 reads TGTGCCAGCAGCTTGGAGGTGGGGACCCAGTACTTC. It yields the protein CASSLEVGTQYF.

The chain joins TRBV29-1 to TRBJ1-1, with D unclear. This CDR3 is built from 13 residues. The V end was cut by 4 bases, the J end by 1 base, with 10 bases between. The germline gives CDR1 SQVTM, CDR2 ANQGSEA. The CDR3 coding sequence is TGCAGCGTTGCTTCACATGGGAACACTGAAGCTTTCTTT. It codes for CSVASHGNTEAFF.

CDR3 sequence: CASSERSPPKSYNEQFF. The CDR3 nucleotides are TGTGCCAGCAGTGAAAGGTCCCCGCCTAAATCCTACAATGAGCAGTTCTTC. The chain employs TRBV2 and TRBJ2-1, with D unresolved. The CDR3 is 17 residues long. Germline lookup yields CDR1 SNHLY and CDR2 FYNNEI. Trimming cost V 2 bases and J 1 base, with 15 bases left between them.

The gene calls are TRBV7-2 and TRBJ2-7, with 11 bases fitting TRBD2. The CDR3 has 18 residues. The germline CDR1 and CDR2 sequences are SGHTA and FQGNSA. V shed 3 bases, J shed 2 bases, and the junction held 12 bases outside the gene matches. The DNA of the CDR3 is TGTGCCAGCAGCTTCCCCACGGCTAGCGGGAGGCGTCCCTACGAGCAGTACTTC. Encoded protein: CASSFPTASGRRPYEQYF.

This chain connects TRBV14 to TRBJ1-2; D is ambiguous. The length of the CDR3 is 12 residues. Trimming took off 1 base at V and 8 bases at J, with 8 bases between the two ends. The V gene's germline CDR1 is SGHDN and CDR2 FVKESK. The CDR3 DNA reads TGTGCCAGCAGCCAAGTTCAAGACGGCTACACCTTC. This encodes CASSQVQDGYTF.

V is TRBV7-2 and J is TRBJ2-1; TRBD2 matches at 8 bases. The CDR3 is made up of 16 amino acids. Trimming cost V 0 bases and J 8 bases; bases outside gene matches: 9. The germline CDR1 and CDR2 sequences are SGHTA and FQGNSA. CDR3 in DNA: TGTGCCAGCAGCTTAGCGGGGGGGACTAGAGCCCATGAGCAGTTCTTC. Protein product: CASSLAGGTRAHEQFF.

CDR3 sequence reads: CASSIDSTDTQYF. For the CDR3, the DNA is TGCGCCAGCAGCATAGACAGCACAGATACGCAGTATTTT. The rearrangement joins TRBV5-1 to TRBJ2-3; D not resolved. The germline V and J ends were trimmed by 4 bases and 0 bases, with 6 bases remaining between them. The CDR3 is made up of 13 amino acids. CDR1 SGHRS and CDR2 YFSETQ come from the germline V gene.

The J gene is TRBJ2-3, the V gene TRBV7-2; D uncertain. Germline loops: CDR1 SGHTA, CDR2 FQGNSA. The CDR3 loop spans 15 amino acids. V shed 5 bases and J shed 1 base, with 13 bases lying between them. The CDR3 sequence: CASSPRLKRTDTQYF. CDR3 bases: TGTGCCAGCAGCCCCCGCCTAAAGCGCACAGATACGCAGTATTTT.

The rearrangement links TRBV18 to TRBJ2-5; no clear D gene. The CDR3 loop spans 15 amino acids. Trimming shortened V by 2 bases and J by 4 bases, and 14 bases separated the two germline ends. In germline, CDR1 is KGHSH, CDR2 LQKENI. The CDR3 protein is CASSPTLGPGETQYF. The CDR3 bases are TGTGCCAGCTCACCAACACTTGGGCCGGGAGAGACCCAGTACTTC. Together with reference TRBV18 and TRBJ2-5, the CDR3 gives the full variable domain: NAGVMQNPRHLVRRRGQEARLRCSPMKGHSHVYWYRQLPEEGLKFMVYLQKENIIDESGMPKERFSAEFPKEGPSILRIQQVVRGDSAAYFCASSPTLGPGETQYFGPGTRLLVL.

The chain links TRBV9 to TRBJ2-7; tentative D call: TRBD2 (6 bases). The CDR3 sequence is 15 residues long. Germline CDR1 and CDR2: SGDLS and YYNGEE. V was shortened by 0 bases and J by 2 bases, with 12 bases between the two germline ends. The CDR3 spells CASSVGAGPPYEQYF. CDR3 DNA sequence: TGTGCCAGCAGCGTAGGGGCGGGACCCCCCTACGAGCAGTACTTC. The variable domain in full, completed from reference TRBV9 and TRBJ2-7, reads DSGVTQTPKHLITATGQRVTLRCSPRSGDLSVYWYQQSLDQGLQFLIQYYNGEERAKGNILERFSAQQFPDLHSELNLSSLELGDSALYFCASSVGAGPPYEQYFGPGTRLTVT.